Detailed here is one T cell receptor beta chain. These data are taken from a study of blood T cell repertoires in COVID-19. Study at large: The study drew acute and convalescent COVID-19 samples from the United States, Italy and Spain. PBMCs, B-cell-depleted T cells, or T cells provided the cDNA or gDNA that made up the material.

In the original analysis: Amplification of reference gene primers was used by the study to estimate nucleated cell counts. The repertoire was sequenced with immunoSEQ multiplex PCR; TCRdb's copy has only in-frame clones and lacks some. The V and J calls and the clone size are those of that table, but D and trimming were determined from the DNA. The top ten clones hold 8.2% of a sample with 220,000 or so clones, 82% of them seen once. With 5 bases removed from V and 0 bases from J, the gap between germline ends came to 13 bases. The CDR3 sequence is 16 residues long. Germline-derived CDR1 and CDR2 are SGHVS and FQNEAQ. In Seattle, patients joined the study during active infection and were tracked longitudinally.

Sequencing was done on a sample of peripheral blood. The receptor was derived from a woman at least 80 years old with COVID-19, enrolled during active disease. The chain carries TRBV7-8 and TRBJ1-4, with a possible D match to TRBD1 (5 bases). The CDR3, as DNA: TGTGCCAGCAGCCAGGGAGGGGTTGCAACTAATGAAAAACTGTTTTTT. It is translated as CASSQGGVATNEKLFF. Supplemented by reference TRBV7-8 and TRBJ1-4, the full variable domain reads GAGVSQSPRYKVAKRGQDVALRCDPISGHVSLFWYQQALGQGPEFLTYFQNEAQLDKSGLPSDRFFAERPEGSVSTLKIQRTQQEDSAVYLCASSQGGVATNEKLFFGSGTQLSVL.